A single sample is the source of the 32 T cell receptor beta chains below, sequenced in a study of cytomegalovirus exposure and HLA in healthy donors. Both 60 Vbeta primers and 13 Jbeta primers went into the PCR. Repertoires were generated with immunoSEQ multiplex PCR, while TCRdb's copy carries only in-frame clones and drops some. The profile shows approximately 200,000 clones, 70% to 85% of them singletons. The material sequenced was PBMCs. The receptors derive from a boy aged 2-15 years in good health and CMV-seronegative.

Details on this clone: At the DNA level, this CDR3 is encoded by other sequences in the same sample as well. The chain carries TRBV5-1 and TRBJ2-5, with TRBD2 matching 9 bases. Germline trimming cut 2 bases from V and 4 bases from J; bases unmatched to any gene: 0. Germline CDR1 and CDR2: SGHRS and YFSETQ. CDR3 size: 13 residues. This CDR3 reads CASSLAGGETQYF. In DNA form, the CDR3 reads TGCGCCAGCAGCTTAGCGGGGGGAGAGACCCAGTACTTC.

This chain connects TRBV7-9 to TRBJ1-1, with a weak D call TRBD1 (5 bases). Germline lookup yields CDR1 SEHNR and CDR2 FQNEAQ (reference sequence). CDR3 length equals 13 residues. The ends were cut back, 3 bases at V and 4 bases at J, with 9 bases in the middle. The CDR3 DNA reads TGTGCCAGCAGCTTCGGGGGTATCACTGAAGCTTTCTTT. This translates into CASSFGGITEAFF.

This clone has only a few counts. The V and J genes are TRBV7-8 and TRBJ1-2; D is unresolved. Germline V gene lookup returns CDR1 SGHVS and CDR2 FQNEAQ. Trimming stripped 0 bases from V and 1 base from J, with 3 bases between. The CDR3 sequence is 13 residues long. CDR3 nucleotides: TGTGCCAGCAGCTTAGCACTTAACTATGGCTACACCTTC. Amino acid sequence: CASSLALNYGYTF.

The J gene is TRBJ2-1, the V gene TRBV18, with 8 bases identical to TRBD1. V lost 3 bases to trimming and J lost 6 bases; unmatched junction nucleotides: 7. The CDR3 extends over 15 amino acids. Germline CDR1 is KGHSH and CDR2 is LQKENI. The CDR3 loop is CASSPIGGTGNEQFF. CDR3 nucleotide sequence: TGTGCCAGCTCACCGATTGGAGGGACAGGCAATGAGCAGTTCTTC.

V is TRBV7-2 and J is TRBJ2-5; D is perhaps TRBD1 (6 bases). The germline V gene encodes CDR1 SGHTA and CDR2 FQGNSA. The CDR3 length is 15 residues. V was shortened by 8 bases and J by 0 bases, with 16 bases between the two germline ends. CDR3 bases: TGTGCCAGCGGGACCGGGACACCGTACCAAGAGACCCAGTACTTC. Translation: CASGTGTPYQETQYF.

A few counts support this clone. The chain has TRBV27 and TRBJ2-1; D may be TRBD2 (5 bases). The V end was cut by 5 bases, the J end by 8 bases, with 13 bases between. Germline V gives CDR1 MNHEY, CDR2 SMNVEV (reference sequence). CDR3 length equals 13 residues. The CDR3 is CASSQLVQDEQFF. CDR3 in DNA: TGTGCCAGCAGTCAACTAGTTCAGGATGAGCAGTTCTTC.

The V and J genes are TRBV10-2 and TRBJ2-5; 10 bases are shared with TRBD1. The germline CDR1 and CDR2 sequences are WSHSY and SAAADI. This CDR3 is 13 amino acids long. J gave up 1 base and V 10 bases, and 3 bases lay outside the gene matches. CDR3 nucleotides: TGCGCCACCCGGGACAGGGGCCAAGAGACCCAGTACTTC. Protein: CATRDRGQETQYF.

The rearrangement uses TRBV5-1 and TRBJ2-3; 8 bases map to TRBD2. This CDR3 is built from 15 residues. Per the germline V gene, CDR1 is SGHRS and CDR2 is YFSETQ. Unmatched junction bases numbered 4, after V lost 0 bases and J lost 4 bases. DNA for the CDR3: TGCGCCAGCAGCTTGGGAGCGGGGGTGGCAGATACGCAGTATTTT. This encodes CASSLGAGVADTQYF. Full variable domain (remainder filled in from reference TRBV5-1 and TRBJ2-3): KAGVTQTPRYLIKTRGQQVTLSCSPISGHRSVSWYQQTPGQGLQFLFEYFSETQRNKGNFPGRFSGRQFSNSRSEMNVSTLELGDSALYLCASSLGAGVADTQYFGPGTRLTVL.

This clone has more than one count but fewer than ten. The J gene is TRBJ2-1, the V gene TRBV4-3, with D possibly TRBD2 on 5 matching bases. CDR1 is LGHNA and CDR2 is YSLEER in the germline V gene. Trimming left V 0 bases short and J 5 bases short, with 14 bases between. This CDR3 comprises 16 residues. DNA of the CDR3: TGCGCCAGCAGCCAAGAATCAAGAGGGCGTCACAATGAGCAGTTCTTC. This codes for CASSQESRGRHNEQFF.

This rearrangement joins TRBV4-3 to TRBJ1-4; D is undetermined. CDR1 is LGHNA, CDR2 YSLEER, per germline. This CDR3 spans 13 amino acids. V was pared by 0 bases and J by 6 bases, with 5 bases between. The chain's CDR3 is CASSQDIDEKLFF. DNA for the CDR3: TGCGCCAGCAGCCAAGATATCGATGAAAAACTGTTTTTT.

CDR3 sequence reads: CASSLAGTGHGGELFF. Here the CDR3 DNA reads TGTGCCAGCAGCTTAGCGGGGACAGGGCACGGTGGGGAGCTGTTTTTT. This sequence joins TRBV11-2 and TRBJ2-2; TRBD1 matches 9 bases. Germline V gene lookup returns CDR1 SGHAT and CDR2 FQNNGV. V lost 1 base to trimming and J lost 8 bases; unmatched junction nucleotides: 8. The CDR3 totals 16 residues.

The rearrangement uses TRBV15 and TRBJ2-1, with D perhaps matching TRBD1 (7 bases). V lost 1 base to trimming and J lost 8 bases, with 18 bases between them. Germline lookup yields CDR1 LNHNV and CDR2 YYDKDF (reference sequence). The CDR3 length is 16 residues. Written as DNA, the CDR3 is TGTGCCACCAGCAGAGCAGGGGGACTGGGGTTATATGAGCAGTTCTTC. Translating gives CATSRAGGLGLYEQFF. Combining the CDR3 with reference TRBV15 and TRBJ2-1 gives the whole variable domain DAMVIQNPRYQVTQFGKPVTLSCSQTLNHNVMYWYQQKSSQAPKLLFHYYDKDFNNEADTPDNFQSRRPNTSFCFLDIRSPGLGDTAMYLCATSRAGGLGLYEQFFGPGTRLTVL.

This clone was observed a few times. The chain is built from TRBV25-1 and TRBJ1-1; D unresolved. Per the germline V gene, CDR1 is MGHDK and CDR2 is SYGVNS. This CDR3 is 13 amino acids long. Trimming removed 5 bases at V and 0 bases at J, with 7 bases between. The CDR3 DNA sequence: TGTGCCAGCAGTCGCGGCATGAACACTGAAGCTTTCTTT. It translates to CASSRGMNTEAFF.

This chain links TRBV27 with TRBJ1-4; D is possibly TRBD1 (6 bases). The germline gives CDR1 MNHEY, CDR2 SMNVEV (reference sequence). Trimming took 3 bases from V and 10 from J, leaving 15 bases between them. The CDR3 sequence is 14 residues long. The CDR3: CASSFEGEGGKLFF. DNA for the CDR3: TGTGCCAGCAGTTTCGAGGGGGAGGGGGGAAAACTGTTTTTT.

This clone was observed once. Here the CDR3 reads CASSTGGRETQYF. CDR3 bases: TGTGCCAGCAGCACGGGGGGGCGGGAGACCCAGTACTTC. The gene calls are TRBV5-6 and TRBJ2-5; the match to TRBD2 covers 8 bases. The CDR3 totals 13 residues. Germline loops: CDR1 SGHDT, CDR2 YYEEEE. The ends lost 4 bases at V and 5 bases at J; junction bases unmatched: 4.

The rearrangement uses TRBV4-3 and TRBJ1-4, with unresolved D. Germline V CDR1 and CDR2: LGHNA, YSLEER. CDR3 length: 17 amino acids. V lost 0 bases and J 1 base, leaving 12 bases between the germline ends. The CDR3 region is CASSQDRVQLTNEKLFF. The CDR3 DNA is TGCGCCAGCAGCCAAGATAGAGTACAGCTAACTAATGAAAAACTGTTTTTT.

J is TRBJ1-1 and V is TRBV5-4, with D tentatively TRBD1 (5 bases). Germline values: CDR1 SGHNT, CDR2 YYREEE (reference sequence). Trimming shortened V by 0 bases and J by 2 bases, and 14 bases separated the two germline ends. The length of the CDR3 is 16 residues. For the CDR3, the DNA is TGTGCCAGCAGCTTGGGTCATGCGGGGCAAAACACTGAAGCTTTCTTT. Translated: CASSLGHAGQNTEAFF. Using reference TRBV5-4 and TRBJ1-1 for the parts outside the CDR3, the full variable domain is ETGVTQSPTHLIKTRGQQVTLRCSSQSGHNTVSWYQQALGQGPQFIFQYYREEENGRGNFPPRFSGLQFPNYSSELNVNALELDDSALYLCASSLGHAGQNTEAFFGQGTRLTVV.

This clone was recorded a few times. J is TRBJ2-2 and V is TRBV7-9; D possibly corresponds to TRBD1 (5 bases). Germline V gene sequence: CDR1 SEHNR, CDR2 FQNEAQ (reference sequence). V was cut by 6 bases and J by 8 bases, with 16 bases left in between. The CDR3 is 14 residues long. Here the CDR3 reads CASRGPRATGELFF. The CDR3 region has the DNA TGTGCCAGCAGAGGTCCCAGGGCCACAGGGGAGCTGTTTTTT.

CDR3 loop: CASSVGGGRDIQYF. The CDR3 coding sequence is TGTGCCAGCAGCGTAGGGGGGGGTAGAGACATTCAGTACTTC. This rearrangement joins TRBV9 to TRBJ2-4; 7 nucleotides line up with TRBD2. The CDR3 loop spans 14 amino acids. Germline V gives CDR1 SGDLS, CDR2 YYNGEE. With V trimmed by 0 bases and J by 8 bases, 5 bases remained unmatched.

The chain is built from TRBV7-9 and TRBJ1-3, with a weak D call TRBD1 (5 bases). Trimming removed 8 bases at V and 3 bases at J, with 23 bases between. CDR1 and CDR2 from the germline V gene are SEHNR and FQNEAQ (reference sequence). This CDR3 has 17 residues. The CDR3, as DNA: TGTGCCAGCCTCAACGCGGCGGGGGAAGATGATGGAAACACCATATATTTT. It is translated as CASLNAAGEDDGNTIYF.

This chain links TRBV2 with TRBJ2-5; TRBD2 aligns across 10 bases. CDR3 length: 13 residues. From germline, CDR1 is SNHLY and CDR2 FYNNEI. V gave up 5 bases and J gave up 5 bases; unmatched junction bases: 2. The CDR3 region is CASSSGGAETQYF. The CDR3 DNA sequence: TGTGCCAGCAGTAGCGGGGGGGCTGAGACCCAGTACTTC.

V gene TRBV2 combines with J gene TRBJ2-7; tentative D call: TRBD1 (6 bases). From germline, CDR1 is SNHLY and CDR2 FYNNEI. The CDR3 totals 11 residues. With 6 bases removed from V and 6 bases from J, the gap between germline ends came to 9 bases. The CDR3 reads CASRDRLEQYF. CDR3 in DNA: TGTGCCAGCAGGGACAGACTCGAGCAGTACTTC.

The gene calls are TRBV5-4 and TRBJ2-6; 9 bases agree with TRBD2. V lost 6 bases to trimming and J lost 1 base; unmatched junction nucleotides: 8. Germline CDR1 is SGHNT and CDR2 is YYREEE (reference sequence). The CDR3 runs 17 residues. In DNA, the CDR3 is TGTGCCAGCACCCCCTCGCGGGGGGGGTCTGGGGCCAACGTCCTGACTTTC. Translation gives CASTPSRGGSGANVLTF.

This clone was detected only a few times. The junction differs from germline at one of its ends, possibly a read error. V is TRBV7-7 and J is TRBJ2-3; D is perhaps TRBD2 (5 bases). The CDR3 has 13 residues. Germline V gene lookup returns CDR1 SSHAT and CDR2 FNYEAQ (reference sequence). The CDR3: CASSLALADTQYF. For the CDR3, the DNA is TGTGCTAGCAGCTTAGCGCTAGCAGATACGCAGTATTTT.

The V and J genes are TRBV6-5 and TRBJ2-3; D not resolved. Germline V gene data show CDR1 as MNHEY and CDR2 as SVGAGI. V was shortened by 0 bases and J by 6 bases, with 13 bases between the two germline ends. CDR3 size: 15 residues. The CDR3 DNA sequence: TGTGCCAGCAGTTACTCCGACATCGACGCCGATACGCAGTATTTT. Translated: CASSYSDIDADTQYF.

V gene TRBV11-2 combines with J gene TRBJ1-2; the match to TRBD1 covers 7 bases. V lost 4 bases to trimming and J lost 2 bases; unmatched junction nucleotides: 1. The V gene's germline CDR1 is SGHAT and CDR2 FQNNGV. The CDR3 has 13 amino acids. CDR3 in amino acids: CASSSGQNYGYTF. DNA of the CDR3: TGTGCCAGCAGCTCGGGACAGAACTATGGCTACACCTTC.

This chain links TRBV6-5 with TRBJ1-2; weak D call: TRBD1 (5 bases). Germline CDR1 is MNHEY and CDR2 is SVGAGI. There are 13 residues in the CDR3. Trimming cost V 5 bases and J 7 bases, with 14 bases left between them. CDR3 coding DNA: TGTGCCAGCAGTCCCACGGGGGATGTTGGCTACACCTTC. Its protein product is CASSPTGDVGYTF.

This clone was seen only once. The V call is TRBV5-5, the J call TRBJ2-5, with 15 nucleotides matching TRBD2. The trim removed 9 bases at V and 5 bases at J, leaving 8 bases unmatched. Looked up from germline, CDR1 is SGHKS and CDR2 is YYEKEE (reference sequence). This CDR3 has 15 residues. The CDR3 nucleotides are TGTGCCACCTCGGGGACTAGCGGGGGGCGGGAGACCCAGTACTTC. Translation gives CATSGTSGGRETQYF. Full variable domain (outside the CDR3, taken from reference TRBV5-5 and TRBJ2-5): DAGVTQSPTHLIKTRGQQVTLRCSPISGHKSVSWYQQVLGQGPQFIFQYYEKEERGRGNFPDRFSARQFPNYSSELNVNALLLGDSALYLCATSGTSGGRETQYFGPGTRLLVL.

As to this clone: The junction shows a germline mismatch at one end, possibly a read error. V and J are TRBV7-2 and TRBJ2-1; tentative D call: TRBD1 (5 bases). The germline CDR1 and CDR2 sequences are SGHTA and FQGNSA. The CDR3 runs to 15 residues. Written as DNA, the CDR3 is TGCGCCAGCACCAACAAGGGGTCCGGATACGGTGAGCAGTTCTTC. Amino acids: CASTNKGSGYGEQFF.

The chain couples TRBV7-9 to TRBJ1-4; D unresolved. Trimming left V 6 bases short and J 6 bases short, with 20 bases between. The CDR3 totals 16 residues. CDR1 is SEHNR, CDR2 FQNEAQ, per germline (reference sequence). The DNA of the CDR3 is TGTGCCAGCAGTTCCCCCTTCGGAGGGAGGGATGAAAAACTGTTTTTT. This gives the protein CASSSPFGGRDEKLFF.

The V call is TRBV5-1, the J call TRBJ2-1, with D possibly TRBD1 on 6 matching bases. V lost 4 bases, J lost 5 bases, and 19 bases lay in between. The CDR3 has 16 residues. Germline values: CDR1 SGHRS, CDR2 YFSETQ. In DNA, the CDR3 is TGCGCCAGCAGCCGGACAGCACTGAGGATCGACAATGAGCAGTTCTTC. This codes for CASSRTALRIDNEQFF.

V and J are TRBV4-1 and TRBJ2-5, with 10 bases fitting TRBD1. The J call may be incorrect, as the DNA end agrees better with TRBJ2-7. Germline CDR1 and CDR2: MGHRA and YSYEKL. This CDR3 is built from 16 residues. CDR3 in amino acids: CASSRLFLTGGDEQYF. DNA of the CDR3: TGCGCCAGCAGCCGATTATTTCTGACAGGGGGCGACGAGCAGTACTTC.